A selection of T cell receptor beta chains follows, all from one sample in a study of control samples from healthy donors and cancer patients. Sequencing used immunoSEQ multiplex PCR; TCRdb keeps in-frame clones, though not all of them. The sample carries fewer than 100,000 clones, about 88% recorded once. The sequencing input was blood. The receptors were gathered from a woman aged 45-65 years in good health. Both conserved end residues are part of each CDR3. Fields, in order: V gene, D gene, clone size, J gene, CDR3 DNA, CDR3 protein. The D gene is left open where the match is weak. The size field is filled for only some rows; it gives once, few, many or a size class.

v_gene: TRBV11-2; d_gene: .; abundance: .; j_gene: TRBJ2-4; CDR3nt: TGTGCCAGCAGCCCGGGCACGGAAAACATTCAGTACTTC; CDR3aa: CASSPGTENIQYF
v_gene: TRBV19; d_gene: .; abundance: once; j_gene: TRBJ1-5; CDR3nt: TGTGCCAGTAGTATGATCCAGACTTATAGCAATCAGCCCCAGCATTTT; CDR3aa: CASSMIQTYSNQPQHF
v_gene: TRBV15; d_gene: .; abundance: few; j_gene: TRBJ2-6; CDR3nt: TGTGCCACCAGCAAGTGGGAACCCCCCGGGGCCAACGTCCTGACTTTC; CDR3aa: CATSKWEPPGANVLTF
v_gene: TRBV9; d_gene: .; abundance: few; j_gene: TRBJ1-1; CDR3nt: TGTGCCAGCAGCGTAGAGATGAACACTGAAGCTTTCTTT; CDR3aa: CASSVEMNTEAFF
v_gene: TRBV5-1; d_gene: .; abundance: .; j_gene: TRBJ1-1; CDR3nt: TGCGCCAGCAGCTTGGGAGGGCTGGGGGCTGAAGCTTTCTTT; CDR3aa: CASSLGGLGAEAFF
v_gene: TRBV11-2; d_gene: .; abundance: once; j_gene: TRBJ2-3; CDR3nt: TGTGCCACCAAAATAACTCCCGATACGCAGTATTTT; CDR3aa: CATKITPDTQYF
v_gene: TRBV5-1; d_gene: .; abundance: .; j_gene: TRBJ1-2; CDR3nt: TGCGCCAGCAGCTTGGCGGCGACAGCCGGGGGCTACACCTTC; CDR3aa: CASSLAATAGGYTF
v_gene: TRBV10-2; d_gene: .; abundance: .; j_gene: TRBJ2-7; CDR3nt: TGCGCCAGCTGCAGGGACTCCTTACCCTACGAGCAGTACTTC; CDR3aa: CASCRDSLPYEQYF
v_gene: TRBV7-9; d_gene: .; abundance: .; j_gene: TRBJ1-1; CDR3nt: TGTGCCAGCAGCTTAGATTCGGGGGGTGAAGCTTTCTTT; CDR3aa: CASSLDSGGEAFF
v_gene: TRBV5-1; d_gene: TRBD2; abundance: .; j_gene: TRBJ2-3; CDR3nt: TGCGCCAGCAGCTTGGCCGGGGCGGGGGTTCTAAATACGCAGTATTTT; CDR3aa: CASSLAGAGVLNTQYF
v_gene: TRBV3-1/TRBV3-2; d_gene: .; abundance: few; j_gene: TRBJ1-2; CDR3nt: TGTGCCAGCAGCCGCGATCTACTCCGGGGCTACACCTTC; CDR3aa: CASSRDLLRGYTF
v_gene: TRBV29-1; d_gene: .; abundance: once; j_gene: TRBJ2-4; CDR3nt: TGCAGCGTTTACACAGATTTAAACATTCAGTACTTC; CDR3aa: CSVYTDLNIQYF
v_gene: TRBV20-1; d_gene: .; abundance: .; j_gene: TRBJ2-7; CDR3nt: TGCAGTGCTAGCCCTGGCTACGAGCAGTACTTC; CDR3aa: CSASPGYEQYF
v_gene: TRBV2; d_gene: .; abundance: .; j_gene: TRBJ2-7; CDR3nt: TGTGCCAGCAGTGAGTCACGGAATAAGCAGTACTTC; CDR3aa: CASSESRNKQYF
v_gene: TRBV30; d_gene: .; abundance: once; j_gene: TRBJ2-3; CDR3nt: TGTGCCTCGACTAGATTCGGCACAGATACGCAGTATTTT; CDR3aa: CASTRFGTDTQYF
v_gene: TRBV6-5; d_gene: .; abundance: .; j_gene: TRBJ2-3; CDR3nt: TGTGCCAGCAGTCTACGACTTCACACAGATACGCAGTATTTT; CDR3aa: CASSLRLHTDTQYF
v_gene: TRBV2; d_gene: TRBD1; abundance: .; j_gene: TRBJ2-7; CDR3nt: TGTGCCAGCAGTTTGGGACAGCTTAATTTTTACGAGCAGTACTTC; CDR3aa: CASSLGQLNFYEQYF
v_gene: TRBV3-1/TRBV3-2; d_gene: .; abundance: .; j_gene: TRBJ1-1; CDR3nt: TGTGCCAGCAGCCAAGTCAGCTTGGACACTGAAGCTTTCTTT; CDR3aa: CASSQVSLDTEAFF
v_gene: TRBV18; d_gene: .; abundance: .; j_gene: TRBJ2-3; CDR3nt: TGTGCCAGCTCACCCCAGAGGAACACAGATACGCAGTATTTT; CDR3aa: CASSPQRNTDTQYF
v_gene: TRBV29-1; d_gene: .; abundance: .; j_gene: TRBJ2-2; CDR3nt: TGCAGCGTTCTCCAAGTAACCGGGGAGCTGTTTTTT; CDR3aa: CSVLQVTGELFF
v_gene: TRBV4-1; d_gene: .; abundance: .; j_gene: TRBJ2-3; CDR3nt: TGCGCCAGCAGCACCGAGGGGTTTGATACGCAGTATTTT; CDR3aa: CASSTEGFDTQYF
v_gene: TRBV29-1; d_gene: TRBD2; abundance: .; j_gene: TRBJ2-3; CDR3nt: TGCAGCGAAGCGGGGGGCACCTCTAGCACAGATACGCAGTATTTT; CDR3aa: CSEAGGTSSTDTQYF
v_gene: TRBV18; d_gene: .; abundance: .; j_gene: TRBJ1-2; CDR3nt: TGTGCCAGCTCACCAGTTGTCGACGGTAGGGTCTACACCTTC; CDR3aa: CASSPVVDGRVYTF
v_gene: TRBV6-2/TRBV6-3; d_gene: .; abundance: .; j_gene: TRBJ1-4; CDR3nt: TGTGCCAGCAGCGCCCGATTGTTGGAAAAACTGTTTTTT; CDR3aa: CASSARLLEKLFF
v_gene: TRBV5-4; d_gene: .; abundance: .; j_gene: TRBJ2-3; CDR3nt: TGTGCCAGCAGCTTGCGTAGGACAGATACGCAGTATTTT; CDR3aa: CASSLRRTDTQYF
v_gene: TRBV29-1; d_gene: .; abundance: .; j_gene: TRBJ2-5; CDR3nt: TGCAGCGTTGAAAAAAGCGGGGAGACCCAGTACTTC; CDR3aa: CSVEKSGETQYF
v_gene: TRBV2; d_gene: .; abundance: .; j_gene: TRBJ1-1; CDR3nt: TGTGCCAGCAGGGCCCTTATGAACACTGAAGCTTTCTTT; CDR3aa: CASRALMNTEAFF
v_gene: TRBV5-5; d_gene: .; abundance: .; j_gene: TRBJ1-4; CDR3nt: TGTGCCAGCAGCTTAGAACAGTACCAAGAAAAACTGTTTTTT; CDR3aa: CASSLEQYQEKLFF
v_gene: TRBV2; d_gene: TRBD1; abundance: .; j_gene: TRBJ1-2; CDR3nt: TGTGCCAGCAGGGGATCACAGGGGTCGGACTATGGCTACACCTTC; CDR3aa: CASRGSQGSDYGYTF
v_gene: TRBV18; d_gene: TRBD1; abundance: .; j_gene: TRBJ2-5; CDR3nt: TGTGCCAGCTCACTAGGACAGGGAAGATCGGAGACCCAGTACTTC; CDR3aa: CASSLGQGRSETQYF
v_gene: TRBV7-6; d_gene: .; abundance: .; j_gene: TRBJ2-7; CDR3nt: TGTGCCAGCAGCTTTGGGGACACAAGATCCTACGAGCAGTACTTC; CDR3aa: CASSFGDTRSYEQYF
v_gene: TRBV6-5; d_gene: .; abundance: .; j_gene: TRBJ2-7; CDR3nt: TGTGCCAGCAGTCTTGACAGTCTTTCCTACGAGCAGTACTTC; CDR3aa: CASSLDSLSYEQYF
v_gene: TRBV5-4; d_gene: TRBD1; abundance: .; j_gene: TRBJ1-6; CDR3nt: TGTGCCAGCAGCTCCACAGGGGTCGAGTCTCCCCTCCACTTT; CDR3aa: CASSSTGVESPLHF
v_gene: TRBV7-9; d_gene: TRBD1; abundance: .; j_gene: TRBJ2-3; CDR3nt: TGTGCCAGCAGCTCGACAGGGGGCTTGACAGATACGCAGTATTTT; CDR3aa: CASSSTGGLTDTQYF
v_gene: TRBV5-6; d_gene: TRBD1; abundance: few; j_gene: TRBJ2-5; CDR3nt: TGTGCCAGCAGTCGATGGGGGACAGACGAAGAGACCCAGTACTTC; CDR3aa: CASSRWGTDEETQYF
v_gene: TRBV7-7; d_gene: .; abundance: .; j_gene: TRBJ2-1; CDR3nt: TGTGCCAGCAGCTTAGTTAGAGGTGCGGTTAAACAGTTCTTC; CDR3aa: CASSLVRGAVKQFF
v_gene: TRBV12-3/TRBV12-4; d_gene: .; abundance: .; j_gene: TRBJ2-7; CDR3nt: TGTGCCAGCAGTTTAGTAGAGGAGCAGTACTTC; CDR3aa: CASSLVEEQYF
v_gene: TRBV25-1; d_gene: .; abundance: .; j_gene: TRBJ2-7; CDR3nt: TGTGCCAGCAGTGAATATAGGACCGTAAGCTCCTACGAGCAGTACTTC; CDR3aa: CASSEYRTVSSYEQYF
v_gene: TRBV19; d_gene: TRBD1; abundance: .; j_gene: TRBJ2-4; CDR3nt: TGTGCCAGTAGTAAGGGGACAGACCGAATAGCCAAAAACATTCAGTACTTC; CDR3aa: CASSKGTDRIAKNIQYF
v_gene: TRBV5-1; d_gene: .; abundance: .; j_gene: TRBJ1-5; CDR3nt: TGCGCCAGCAGCTTGGACGGGGCAGGAAATCAGCCCCAGCATTTT; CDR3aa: CASSLDGAGNQPQHF
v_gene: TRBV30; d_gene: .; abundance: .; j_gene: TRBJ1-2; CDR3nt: TGTGCCCAGAAAACGAGCGGCTACACCTTC; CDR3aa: CAQKTSGYTF
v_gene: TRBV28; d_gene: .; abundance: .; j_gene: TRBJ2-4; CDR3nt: TGTGCCAGTCTCGGGGGTACCATTCAGTACTTC; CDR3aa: CASLGGTIQYF
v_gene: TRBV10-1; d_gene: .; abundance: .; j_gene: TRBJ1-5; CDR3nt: TGCGCCGGAAGACATGGAAAGGAGGAAAATCAGCCCCAGCATTTT; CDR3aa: CAGRHGKEENQPQHF
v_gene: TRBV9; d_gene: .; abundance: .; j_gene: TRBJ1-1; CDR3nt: TGTGCCAGCAGCTTCCAGAATGGGGGTGAAGCTTTCTTT; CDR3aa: CASSFQNGGEAFF
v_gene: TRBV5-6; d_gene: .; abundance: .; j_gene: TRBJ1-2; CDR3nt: TGTGCCAGCAGTCCTTACAGAGGTGAGGGCTACACCTTC; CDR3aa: CASSPYRGEGYTF
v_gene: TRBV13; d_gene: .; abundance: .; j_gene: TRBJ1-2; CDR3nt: TGTGCCAGCAGCTACAGGGAAGGTAGAGCCCATTATGGCTACACCTTC; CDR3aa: CASSYREGRAHYGYTF
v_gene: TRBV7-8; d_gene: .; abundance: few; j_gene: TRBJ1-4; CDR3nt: TGTGCCAGCAGCTCGACAAGGGACGTAGGACGTGAAAAACTGTTTTTT; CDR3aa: CASSSTRDVGREKLFF
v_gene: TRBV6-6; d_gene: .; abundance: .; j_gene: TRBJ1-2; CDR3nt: TGTGCCAGCAGTGGAGGGGCCTATGGCTACACCTTC; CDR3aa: CASSGGAYGYTF
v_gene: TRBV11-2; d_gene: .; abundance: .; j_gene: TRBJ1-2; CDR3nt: TGTGCCAGCAGCTTGGGGGCAGGGCGCAACTATGGCTACACCTTC; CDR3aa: CASSLGAGRNYGYTF
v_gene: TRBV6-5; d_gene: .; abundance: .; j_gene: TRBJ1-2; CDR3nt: TGTGCCAGCAGTAAGGAACTCCTAAGTGGCTACACCTTC; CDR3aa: CASSKELLSGYTF
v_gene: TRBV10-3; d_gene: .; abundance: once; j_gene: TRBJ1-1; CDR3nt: TGTGCCATCAGTCGGACAGTGAATAACACTGAAGCTTTCTTT; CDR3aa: CAISRTVNNTEAFF
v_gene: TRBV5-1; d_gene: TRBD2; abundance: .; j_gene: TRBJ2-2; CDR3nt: TGCGCCAGCAGCTTGGATCTAGCGGGGACCGGGGAGCTGTTTTTT; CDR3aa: CASSLDLAGTGELFF
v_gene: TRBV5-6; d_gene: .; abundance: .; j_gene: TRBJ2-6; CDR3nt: TGTGCCAGCAGCAGGGGCTCTGGGGCCAACGTCCTGACTTTC; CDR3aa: CASSRGSGANVLTF
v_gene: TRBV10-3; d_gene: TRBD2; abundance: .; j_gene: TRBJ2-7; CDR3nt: TGTGCCATCAGTGAAATGACTAGCGGTTACGAGCAGTACTTC; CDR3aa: CAISEMTSGYEQYF
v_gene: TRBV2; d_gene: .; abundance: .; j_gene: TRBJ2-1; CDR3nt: TGTGCCAGCAGGTGGTTAGGTACCCTAGATGAGCAGTTCTTC; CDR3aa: CASRWLGTLDEQFF
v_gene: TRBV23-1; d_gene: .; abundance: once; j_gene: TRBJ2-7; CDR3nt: TGCGCCAGCAGTCAAGGTCGACAGTCTCAATCCCTAACCTACGAGCAGTACTTC; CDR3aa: CASSQGRQSQSLTYEQYF
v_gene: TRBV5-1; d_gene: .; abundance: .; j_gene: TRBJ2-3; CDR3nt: TGCGCCAGCAGCTTGGCCCGAGCTAGCACAGATACGCAGTATTTT; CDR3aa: CASSLARASTDTQYF
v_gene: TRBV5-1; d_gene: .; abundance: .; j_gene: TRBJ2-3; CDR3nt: TGCGCCAGCAGCTTGACGGGGGGCTATTCTGATACGCAGTATTTT; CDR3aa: CASSLTGGYSDTQYF
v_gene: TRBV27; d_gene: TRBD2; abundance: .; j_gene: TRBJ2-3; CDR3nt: TGTGCCAGCAGTCCTGCGGGGGTCCCAGATACGCAGTATTTT; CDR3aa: CASSPAGVPDTQYF